This T cell receptor (beta chain) is drawn from a study of blood T cells in healthy people across ages. As for the study in general: There was about one barcoded beta molecule captured by template switching per two T cells.

The CDR3 contains 17 residues. V lost 2 bases and J lost 5; bases outside the gene matches: 8. Germline CDR1 LNHNV, CDR2 YYDKDF (reference sequence). This clonotype showed up just a few times. Alongside a J-beta primer mix, a sample-barcoded 5' primer served in a second PCR lasting 7 to 11 cycles. Every cDNA molecule bore a tag from a template-switch adaptor containing 12 random nucleotides. TCRdb used MiXCR to reprocess the 5' RACE reads, holding one entry per CDR3 protein. The sample records roughly 1,300,000 distinct CDR3 sequences, almost 60% being singletons. The receptor's source is a man aged 18 to 30 in good health. The specimen was blood. The chain combines TRBV15 with TRBJ2-1; 11 nucleotides match TRBD2. CDR3 bases: TGTGCCACCAGCAGACCCAAGACTAGCGGGGCCCACAATGAGCAGTTCTTC. It codes for CATSRPKTSGAHNEQFF.